This TCR beta chain is drawn from a study of CXCR3-negative and CXCR3-positive naive CD8 T cells. Study conclusions and caveats: Naive cells positive for CXCR3 carried more hydrophobic TRB CDR3s than CXCR3-negative ones.

5' RACE with UMI labels generated the TRB cDNA libraries. TCRdb derives one entry per CDR3 protein from the 5' RACE reads, leaving out DNA. The data show 50,000 or so distinct CDR3 sequences, and the top ten clones hold around 0.51%. CDR1 and CDR2 (germline): SNHLY, FYNNEI. The CDR3 runs to 14 residues. A word on this clonotype: The antigen is not known.

The specimen sequenced was naive CXCR3+ CD8+ T cells from blood. As to subset: CD45RO-CCR7+CD27+CD95- naive CD8+ T cells expressing CXCR3 (TNR3+). This sequence was found in a human donor in good health. Some clones in this sample may be carry-over from other donors' samples. V and J are TRBV2 and TRBJ1-1; TCRdb returns TRBD1, unconfirmable since there is no DNA. The CDR3 sequence: CASTSLGTNTEAFF.